The next 6 T cell receptor beta chains were all read from a single sample in a study of CD8+CD57+ T cells in acquired aplastic anemia. All sequencing subjects had displayed CD8+CD57+ cell expansion on flow cytometry. TCR beta VDJ combinations and CDR3 sequences were profiled from genomic DNA. TCRdb analysed the reads with MiXCR anew, one entry per CDR3 protein. The table includes about 75,000 distinct CDR3 sequences, 55% to 75% detected once. Sequencing input: sorted CD4+, CD8+, or CD8+CD57+ T cells (not recorded which) from PBMCs. The source of these receptors is a human donor with aplastic anemia.

This sequence joins TRBV5-4 and TRBJ2-3; the D gene is possibly TRBD1 (6 bases). V lost 0 bases to trimming and J lost 4 bases, with 12 bases between them. This CDR3 comprises 15 residues. CDR1 and CDR2 (germline): SGHNT, YYREEE (reference sequence). In DNA form, the CDR3 reads TGTGCCAGCAGCTTGGACAGGGCCGGGGCAGATACGCAGTATTTT. Protein sequence: CASSLDRAGADTQYF.

This rearrangement joins TRBV10-3 to TRBJ2-3; no definite D call. Germline V gene data show CDR1 as ENHRY and CDR2 as SYGVKD. CDR3 length: 15 residues. Deletions cut 3 bases from V and 4 bases from J, with 14 bases between. CDR3 sequence (DNA): TGTGCCATCAGTGATTCCGAAGCAGGATCAGATACGCAGTATTTT. The encoded protein is CAISDSEAGSDTQYF.

The chain carries TRBV24-1 and TRBJ2-5, with D perhaps matching TRBD2 (6 bases). This CDR3 spans 13 amino acids. V lost 7 bases to trimming and J lost 5 bases, with 13 bases between them. The germline gives CDR1 KGHDR, CDR2 SFDVKD. The CDR3 DNA reads TGTGCCACCAGGAACGGGAGTTGGGAGACCCAGTACTTC. This sequence encodes CATRNGSWETQYF.

The genes are TRBV9 and TRBJ2-3; 14 nucleotides match TRBD2. The germline CDR1 and CDR2 sequences are SGDLS and YYNGEE. After removal of 0 bases from V and 2 bases from J, the junction contained 2 bases not matched to a gene. There are 17 residues in the CDR3. DNA for the CDR3: TGTGCCAGCAGCGTAGCGGGACTAGCGGGGGACACAGATACGCAGTATTTT. This sequence encodes CASSVAGLAGDTDTQYF.

V gene TRBV2 combines with J gene TRBJ1-2, with 9 bases fitting TRBD1. The germline V gene has CDR1 SNHLY and CDR2 FYNNEI. With V trimmed by 6 bases and J by 8 bases, 10 bases remained unmatched. This CDR3 comprises 14 residues. In nucleotides, the CDR3 is TGTGCCAGCAGGGGGACAGGGAATGTGGTGGGCTACACCTTC. Its protein is CASRGTGNVVGYTF.

The chain joins TRBV20-1 to TRBJ2-5; the match to TRBD2 covers 7 bases. This CDR3 spans 17 amino acids. After removal of 0 bases from V and 5 bases from J, the junction contained 15 bases not matched to a gene. Per germline, CDR1 DFQATT and CDR2 SNEGSKA (reference sequence). CDR3 protein: CSARDLVLSGLTETQYF. DNA of the CDR3: TGCAGTGCTAGAGATTTGGTTTTATCGGGACTAACGGAGACCCAGTACTTC.